This entry lists 14 T cell receptor beta chains sequenced from one sample in a study of blood T cell repertoires in COVID-19. This table comes from immunoSEQ multiplex PCR, and its TCRdb copy is limited to in-frame clones, with some not included. The data contain some 80,000 clones, about 80% of them singletons. Sample: peripheral blood. Source of these receptors: a woman aged 40 to 49 with active or convalescent COVID-19.

This clone was seen more than once but under ten times. The J gene is TRBJ1-4, the V gene TRBV5-1, with a weak D call TRBD1 (5 bases). The CDR3 spans 12 residues. The germline V gene encodes CDR1 SGHRS and CDR2 YFSETQ. V lost 6 bases and J lost 8, with 11 bases in between. DNA for the CDR3: TGCGCCAGCAAGGGGCAGGGCGAAAAACTGTTTTTT. Protein: CASKGQGEKLFF. The full variable domain, in which reference TRBV5-1 and TRBJ1-4 provide the parts outside the CDR3, is KAGVTQTPRYLIKTRGQQVTLSCSPISGHRSVSWYQQTPGQGLQFLFEYFSETQRNKGNFPGRFSGRQFSNSRSEMNVSTLELGDSALYLCASKGQGEKLFFGSGTQLSVL.

This clone has only one observation. The V gene is TRBV7-9, the J gene TRBJ1-4, with TRBD1 matching over 7 bases. Trimming cost V 4 bases and J 0 bases; bases outside gene matches: 11. CDR1 is SEHNR, CDR2 FQNEAQ, per germline (reference sequence). This CDR3 region has 18 residues. The CDR3 here is CASSSPLGQAATNEKLFF. CDR3 DNA: TGTGCCAGCAGCTCCCCTCTAGGACAGGCTGCAACTAATGAAAAACTGTTTTTT.

The gene calls are TRBV7-8 and TRBJ1-1; D is undetermined. V was cut by 5 bases and J by 0 bases, with 13 bases left in between. The CDR3 contains 15 residues. Germline V gives CDR1 SGHVS, CDR2 FQNEAQ. DNA of the CDR3: TGTGCCAGCAGCGGGAGGGCGGTCATGAACACTGAAGCTTTCTTT. As protein: CASSGRAVMNTEAFF.

This chain joins TRBV28 and TRBJ1-2; possible D gene TRBD1, 5 bases. CDR1 MDHEN and CDR2 SYDVKM come from the germline V gene. This CDR3 contains 17 residues. The V and J ends lost 2 bases and 4 bases respectively, with 20 bases between them. Here the CDR3 DNA reads TGTGCCAGCAGTTTAGGCGGTCGGGGGACTCGATCCTATGGCTACACCTTC. Protein product: CASSLGGRGTRSYGYTF.

The chain combines TRBV5-1 with TRBJ1-3; 8 bases are shared with TRBD1. The V and J ends lost 4 bases and 6 bases, in that order; junction bases with no gene match: 6. CDR1 is SGHRS and CDR2 is YFSETQ in the germline V gene. The length of the CDR3 is 14 residues. CDR3: CASSGGQGENTIYF. DNA of the CDR3: TGCGCCAGCAGCGGCGGACAGGGTGAAAACACCATATATTTT.

This clone was observed a few times. The V and J genes are TRBV6-2 or TRBV6-3 and TRBJ1-4, with D perhaps TRBD1 (5 bases). The CDR3 is 15 amino acids. V was cut by 5 bases and J by 3 bases, with 13 bases left in between. Germline assignment: CDR1 MNHEY and CDR2 SVGEGT. Here the CDR3 DNA reads TGTGCCAGCAGTAGTTTGGCGGGGGCTAATGAAAAACTGTTTTTT. It specifies CASSSLAGANEKLFF.

A note on this clone: Other DNA variants within this sample encode the same CDR3. This chain joins TRBV19 and TRBJ2-7; the D gene is possibly TRBD1 (5 bases). V shed 4 bases and J shed 2 bases, with 18 bases lying between them. The CDR3 is 16 residues long. The germline gives CDR1 LNHDA, CDR2 SQIVND (reference sequence). CDR3 protein: CASSTLRTRTTYEQYF. DNA of the CDR3: TGTGCCAGTAGTACCCTCCGGACACGAACAACCTACGAGCAGTACTTC.

The chain uses TRBV27 and TRBJ1-2, with 7 bases that match TRBD1. Germline assignment: CDR1 MNHEY and CDR2 SMNVEV (reference sequence). The CDR3 loop spans 14 amino acids. V dropped 5 bases and J dropped 2; count of bases not matched to a gene: 5. CDR3 sequence: CASSRQGGNYGYTF. CDR3 in DNA: TGTGCCAGCAGTAGACAGGGTGGGAACTATGGCTACACCTTC.

The chain has TRBV24-1 and TRBJ2-3, with 14 bases matching TRBD2. V trimming: 5 bases; J trimming: 5 bases; junction bases outside the gene matches: 8. Germline CDR1 and CDR2: KGHDR and SFDVKD. The CDR3 length is 17 residues. The CDR3 nucleotides read TGTGCCACCAGTGCATTGGGACTAGCGGGAGCGATAGATACGCAGTATTTT. Its protein is CATSALGLAGAIDTQYF.

This clone has only one observation. The gene calls are TRBV6-5 and TRBJ1-1, with 7 bases matching TRBD1. The germline V gene encodes CDR1 MNHEY and CDR2 SVGAGI. CDR3 size: 11 residues. V dropped 8 bases and J dropped 11; count of bases not matched to a gene: 8. The CDR3 sequence: CASSSDRDAFF. CDR3 coding DNA: TGTGCCAGCTCCTCTGACAGGGATGCTTTCTTT.

This clone came up a few times. This rearrangement joins TRBV7-2 to TRBJ2-6; 7 bases match TRBD2. CDR3 length: 16 residues. The V and J ends lost 3 bases and 0 bases, in that order; junction bases with no gene match: 2. Germline assignment: CDR1 SGHTA and CDR2 FQGNSA. CDR3 loop: CASSFGGGSGANVLTF. For the CDR3, the DNA is TGTGCCAGCAGCTTTGGGGGGGGCTCTGGGGCCAACGTCCTGACTTTC.

The V gene is TRBV7-9, the J gene TRBJ1-6; 9 bases are a match to TRBD1. The CDR3 totals 15 residues. Germline loops: CDR1 SEHNR, CDR2 FQNEAQ (reference sequence). The V gene end was trimmed by 1 base and the J gene end by 9 bases; junction bases not matched to a gene: 4. The CDR3 sequence is CASSLGGQGGSPLHF. CDR3 DNA: TGTGCCAGCAGCTTAGGGGGACAGGGTGGTTCACCCCTCCACTTT.

The J gene is TRBJ1-5, the V gene TRBV24-1; 9 bases are a match to TRBD1. The length of the CDR3 is 16 residues. Germline V lookup: CDR1 KGHDR, CDR2 SFDVKD. V was clipped by 2 bases and J by 4 bases; unmatched bases: 5. The CDR3 loop reads CATSDSGTGSNQPQHF. CDR3 bases: TGTGCCACCAGTGATTCCGGGACAGGGTCGAATCAGCCCCAGCATTTT.

The sample holds a few counts of this clone. The chain uses TRBV19 and TRBJ2-1, with D unresolved. The CDR3 is 14 amino acids. The V end was cut by 5 bases, the J end by 4 bases, with 12 bases between. Germline V CDR1 and CDR2: LNHDA, SQIVND (reference sequence). The CDR3 sequence is CASSPLIKYNEQFF. CDR3 DNA: TGTGCCAGTAGTCCTCTAATAAAATACAATGAGCAGTTCTTC. The full variable domain, in which reference TRBV19 and TRBJ2-1 provide the parts outside the CDR3, is DGGITQSPKYLFRKEGQNVTLSCEQNLNHDAMYWYRQDPGQGLRLIYYSQIVNDFQKGDIAEGYSVSREKKESFPLTVTSAQKNPTAFYLCASSPLIKYNEQFFGPGTRLTVL.